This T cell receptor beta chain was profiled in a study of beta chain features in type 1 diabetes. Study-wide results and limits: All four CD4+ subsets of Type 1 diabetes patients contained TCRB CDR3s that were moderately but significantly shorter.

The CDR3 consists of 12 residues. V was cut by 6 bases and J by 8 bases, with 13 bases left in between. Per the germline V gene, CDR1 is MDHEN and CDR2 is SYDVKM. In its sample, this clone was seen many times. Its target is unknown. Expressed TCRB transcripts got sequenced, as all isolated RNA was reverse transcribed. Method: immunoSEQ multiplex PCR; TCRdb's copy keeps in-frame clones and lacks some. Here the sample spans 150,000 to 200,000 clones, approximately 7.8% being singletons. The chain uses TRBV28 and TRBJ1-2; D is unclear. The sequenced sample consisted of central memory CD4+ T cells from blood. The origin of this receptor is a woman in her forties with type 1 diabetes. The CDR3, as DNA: TGTGCCAGCAGCACACCCCGCGGGGGCTACACCTTC. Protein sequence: CASSTPRGGYTF.